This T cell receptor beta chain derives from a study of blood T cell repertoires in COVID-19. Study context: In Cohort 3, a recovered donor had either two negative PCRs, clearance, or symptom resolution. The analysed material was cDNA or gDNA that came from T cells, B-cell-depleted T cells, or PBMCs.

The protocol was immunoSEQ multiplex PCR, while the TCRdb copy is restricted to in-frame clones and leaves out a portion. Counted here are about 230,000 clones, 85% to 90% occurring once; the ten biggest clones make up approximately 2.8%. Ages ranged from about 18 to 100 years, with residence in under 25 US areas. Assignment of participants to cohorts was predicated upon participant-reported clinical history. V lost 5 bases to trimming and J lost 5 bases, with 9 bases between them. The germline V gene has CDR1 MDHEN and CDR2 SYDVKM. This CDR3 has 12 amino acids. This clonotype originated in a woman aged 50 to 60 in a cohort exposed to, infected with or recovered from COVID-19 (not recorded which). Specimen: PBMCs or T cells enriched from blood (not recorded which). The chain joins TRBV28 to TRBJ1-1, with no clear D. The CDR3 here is CASSPLRTEAFF. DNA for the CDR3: TGTGCCAGCAGTCCTCTGAGGACTGAAGCTTTCTTT.